The 32 T cell receptor beta chains given below trace back to one sample, sequenced in a study of regulatory T cells in long-lasting Graves disease. Arm-PCR of CDR3 regions and iRepertoire HTBI primers were used to build TCR beta libraries. TCRdb processed the multiplex PCR reads anew with MiXCR; each CDR3 protein has one entry. The repertoire has under 500,000 distinct CDR3 sequences, 15% to 20% of them found once; the top ten carry about 10%. The sample's time point: newly diagnosed GD, antithyroid drugs for less than 3 months. From RNA extracted from PBMCs, the TCR library was made. This same sample was also part of a study on T cells in Graves' hyperthyroidism and ophthalmopathy.

Here the sequenced sample was peripheral blood mononuclear cells (PBMCs), taken at new diagnosis, from a patient treated with antithyroid drugs. The receptors come from a woman aged 25-40 years with Graves disease.

This clonotype was picked up a small number of times. This chain joins TRBV11-1 and TRBJ1-1, with 10 bases lining up with TRBD1. V lost 5 bases to trimming and J lost 1 base; unmatched junction nucleotides: 13. CDR1 is SGHAT, CDR2 FQDESV, per germline (reference sequence). The CDR3 is 18 residues long. DNA of the CDR3: TGTGCCAGCAGCCAAGATGAGAGACAGGGGGCCCCGAACACTGAAGCTTTCTTT. Protein: CASSQDERQGAPNTEAFF.

This clonotype was seen only once. The chain employs TRBV12-3 or TRBV12-4 and TRBJ2-2; possible D gene TRBD2, 7 bases. The CDR3 extends over 15 amino acids. V was trimmed by 5 bases and J by 8 bases, leaving 18 bases between them. The CDR3 loop is CASSRGASVRGELFF. The CDR3 bases are TGTGCCAGCAGTCGGGGGGCTAGCGTTAGGGGGGAGCTGTTTTTT.

This clonotype was seen a few times. J is TRBJ2-1 and V is TRBV20-1; D is ambiguous. This CDR3 is built from 15 residues. With 1 base removed from V and 0 bases from J, the gap between germline ends came to 10 bases. Germline CDR1 DFQATT, CDR2 SNEGSKA (reference sequence). The CDR3 nucleotides are TGCAGTGCTAGAGTGCTAGTGGGCTCCTACAATGAGCAGTTCTTC. Residues: CSARVLVGSYNEQFF.

This clonotype was counted many times. The chain has TRBV28 and TRBJ2-6; 10 nucleotides agree with TRBD1. The CDR3 runs 17 residues. Germline V gene data show CDR1 as MDHEN and CDR2 as SYDVKM. V shed 6 bases, J shed 0 bases, and the junction held 5 bases outside the gene matches. CDR3: CASRAGTGDSGANVLTF. As DNA, the CDR3 is TGTGCCAGCAGGGCTGGGACAGGGGACTCTGGGGCCAACGTCCTGACTTTC. The complete variable domain, with remaining parts taken from reference TRBV28 and TRBJ2-6, reads DVKVTQSSRYLVKRTGEKVFLECVQDMDHENMFWYRQDPGLGLRLIYFSYDVKMKEKGDIPEGYSVSREKKERFSLILESASTNQTSMYLCASRAGTGDSGANVLTFGAGSRLTVL.

This clonotype showed up just once. One base separates it from a far larger clone, so it is likely a read error. The rearrangement joins TRBV6-9 to TRBJ2-1; D may be TRBD2 (5 bases). CDR3 size: 13 residues. Germline V gene data show CDR1 as MNHGY and CDR2 as SVAAGI. Here the CDR3 reads CASGYRGGDEQFF. The CDR3 bases are TGTGCCAGCGGTTACCGGGGTGGGGATGAGCAGTTCTTC.

The genes are TRBV12-3 or TRBV12-4 and TRBJ2-2; D perhaps matches TRBD2 (5 bases). CDR3 length equals 17 residues. The ends were cut back, 5 bases at V and 0 bases at J, with 16 bases in the middle. CDR3 sequence (DNA): TGTGCCAGCAGTCCCCGCCGGGGTAGCGCGAACACCGGGGAGCTGTTTTTT. Translating it yields CASSPRRGSANTGELFF.

In this sample, this clonotype turned up many times. The CDR3 DNA follows: TGTGCCAGCAGTTCGGGACAATCAGGCCTCGATGGCTACACCTTC. Amino acid sequence: CASSSGQSGLDGYTF. The V and J genes are TRBV12-3 or TRBV12-4 and TRBJ1-2; possibly TRBD1 for D (6 bases). The V end lost 4 bases, the J end lost 6 bases, and 18 bases lay between the germline ends. CDR3 size: 15 residues.

At least ten counts were recorded for this clonotype. The chain couples TRBV30 to TRBJ1-6; D is possibly TRBD1 (5 bases). The CDR3 length is 15 residues. Trimming cost V 3 bases and J 5 bases, with 14 bases left between them. CDR1 and CDR2 from the germline V gene are GTSNPN and SVGIG (reference sequence). CDR3: CAWRLAGKDNSPLHF. The CDR3 region has the DNA TGTGCCTGGAGATTGGCAGGGAAAGATAATTCACCCCTCCACTTT.

This clonotype turned up a few times. Just one base apart from a much larger clone, this may be a read error. This likely comes from a read error, as the CDR3 has no conserved phenylalanine or tryptophan at its end. The DNA is left out, because the CDR3 cannot be placed on it with certainty; the CDR3 is given as TCRdb lists it. The gene calls are TRBV20-1 and TRBJ1-2. The CDR3 sequence runs 10 residues, both termini included. Germline V lookup: CDR1 DFQATT, CDR2 SNEGSKA (reference sequence). The chain's CDR3 is CSAHQPDGTS.

In its sample, this clonotype was seen many times. This chain links TRBV28 with TRBJ2-1, with TRBD2 identical over 8 bases. Unmatched junction bases numbered 9, after V lost 4 bases and J lost 4 bases. The CDR3 runs 16 residues. CDR1 is MDHEN, CDR2 SYDVKM, per germline. In nucleotides, the CDR3 is TGTGCCAGCAGTTCCGGTGGGACTAGAATTTACAATGAGCAGTTCTTC. Its translation is CASSSGGTRIYNEQFF.

This clonotype appeared a few times. This chain connects TRBV18 to TRBJ2-2, with a weak D call TRBD2 (6 bases). Trimming cost V 3 bases and J 5 bases, with 13 bases left between them. CDR1 KGHSH and CDR2 LQKENI come from the germline V gene. CDR3 length: 15 amino acids. The CDR3 loop is CASSPSSAMTGELFF. CDR3 DNA sequence: TGTGCCAGCTCACCCTCTAGCGCGATGACCGGGGAGCTGTTTTTT.

The chain joins TRBV5-1 to TRBJ2-1; 10 bases map to TRBD2. CDR1 SGHRS and CDR2 YFSETQ come from the germline V gene. The trim removed 0 bases at V and 7 bases at J, leaving 16 bases unmatched. This CDR3 comprises 19 residues. The CDR3 nucleotides read TGCGCCAGCAGCTTGGCCGGCACTAGCGGGGTCTCGGGGGAAAATGAGCAGTTCTTC. Its translation: CASSLAGTSGVSGENEQFF.

This clonotype occurred a few times. This chain connects TRBV28 to TRBJ2-4, with a possible D match to TRBD1 (5 bases). Per the germline V gene, CDR1 is MDHEN and CDR2 is SYDVKM. The CDR3 consists of 16 residues. V gave up 1 base and J gave up 11 bases, with 21 bases separating them. CDR3 protein: CASSLSLAGYALFQYF. In DNA form, the CDR3 reads TGTGCCAGCAGTTTATCTCTGGCAGGGTATGCACTCTTTCAGTACTTC.

There are many counts of this clonotype. V is TRBV18 and J is TRBJ2-3; D remains ambiguous. The CDR3 runs 16 residues. Germline-derived CDR1 and CDR2 are KGHSH and LQKENI. Trimming removed 0 bases from V and 5 bases from J, with 15 bases in between. For the CDR3, the DNA is TGTGCCAGCTCACCACCTTCATACGGCCAAGGAGATACGCAGTATTTT. This codes for CASSPPSYGQGDTQYF.

The chain uses TRBV5-6 and TRBJ2-7; a possible D gene is TRBD1 (6 bases). The CDR3 is 13 residues long. V shed 1 base and J shed 6 bases, with 11 bases lying between them. CDR1 SGHDT and CDR2 YYEEEE come from the germline V gene. The CDR3 spells CASSLSGTPEQYF. Written as DNA, the CDR3 is TGTGCCAGCAGCTTGTCGGGGACACCCGAGCAGTACTTC.

This clonotype was observed a few times. The chain joins TRBV20-1 to TRBJ2-2; D unclear. Germline CDR1 and CDR2: DFQATT and SNEGSKA (reference sequence). V was pared by 4 bases and J by 3 bases, with 12 bases between. The CDR3 extends over 14 amino acids. CDR3 loop: CSAKPPGDTGELFF. DNA of the CDR3: TGCAGTGCTAAGCCCCCAGGAGACACCGGGGAGCTGTTTTTT.

In this sample, this clonotype turned up a few times. The CDR3 nucleotides are TGCAGTGCTCGCTCCGGGACGGAGGGAAACACCATATATTTT. It encodes CSARSGTEGNTIYF. This chain uses TRBV20-1 with TRBJ1-3; perhaps TRBD1 as D (5 bases). V lost 5 bases and J 4 bases, leaving 15 bases between the germline ends. Germline CDR1 reads DFQATT; CDR2 reads SNEGSKA (reference sequence). The CDR3 loop spans 14 amino acids.

This clonotype has a count of ten or more. The chain couples TRBV20-1 to TRBJ2-1; D gene unclear. Trimming cost V 8 bases and J 1 base, with 12 bases left between them. This CDR3 spans 13 amino acids. From germline, CDR1 is DFQATT and CDR2 SNEGSKA (reference sequence). The CDR3 sequence is CSPKDMSYNEQFF. For the CDR3, the DNA is TGCAGTCCAAAAGATATGTCCTACAATGAGCAGTTCTTC.

This clonotype was observed many times. J is TRBJ2-7 and V is TRBV20-1; 11 bases align to TRBD2. Germline CDR1 and CDR2: DFQATT and SNEGSKA (reference sequence). With 5 bases clipped from V and 1 base from J, the junction kept 4 bases outside the gene matches. This CDR3 comprises 14 residues. CDR3 nucleotide sequence: TGCAGTGCTCGGAGGACTAGCGGGTCCTACGAGCAGTACTTC. Its protein is CSARRTSGSYEQYF.

This clonotype was seen repeatedly, ten times or more. The J gene is TRBJ2-7, the V gene TRBV27; 10 nucleotides align to TRBD2. Per germline, CDR1 MNHEY and CDR2 SMNVEV (reference sequence). The CDR3 consists of 16 residues. After removal of 5 bases from V and 2 bases from J, the junction contained 9 bases not matched to a gene. The CDR3 loop is CASSPTTSGFPYEQYF. Written as DNA, the CDR3 is TGTGCCAGCAGTCCCACGACTAGCGGGTTTCCCTACGAGCAGTACTTC.

The CDR3 sequence: CASSAGLSVYEQYF. The CDR3 region has the DNA TGTGCCAGCAGTGCGGGACTAAGCGTTTACGAGCAGTACTTC. The J gene is TRBJ2-7, the V gene TRBV25-1; TRBD2 aligns across 7 bases. Unmatched junction bases numbered 7, after V lost 4 bases and J lost 4 bases. Germline-derived CDR1 and CDR2 are MGHDK and SYGVNS. The length of the CDR3 is 14 residues.

This clonotype was counted many times. This chain uses TRBV6-2 or TRBV6-3 with TRBJ2-3; 7 positions agree with TRBD2. The length of the CDR3 is 15 residues. Unmatched junction bases numbered 6, after V lost 0 bases and J lost 6 bases. The germline CDR1 and CDR2 sequences are MNHEY and SVGEGT. In DNA, the CDR3 is TGTGCCAGCAGTTACTCGACTGGGGGGGTGGATACGCAGTATTTT. Translated, it gives CASSYSTGGVDTQYF.

This clonotype was counted many times. The CDR3 protein is CASSYVIEETQYF. In nucleotides, the CDR3 is TGTGCCAGCAGCTACGTTATTGAAGAGACCCAGTACTTC. This chain connects TRBV7-9 to TRBJ2-5; D gene unclear. Trimming took 4 bases from V and 3 from J, leaving 9 bases between them. Germline CDR1 and CDR2: SEHNR and FQNEAQ (reference sequence). The CDR3 length is 13 residues.

This clonotype appeared many times. The chain has TRBV6-2 or TRBV6-3 and TRBJ2-1, with D perhaps matching TRBD2 (6 bases). Germline CDR1 and CDR2: MNHEY and SVGEGT. The CDR3 totals 17 residues. V dropped 2 bases and J dropped 4 bases, with 18 bases sitting between them. The chain's CDR3 is CASSYTRRGRGYNEQFF. The DNA for the CDR3 is TGTGCCAGCAGTTACACTAGGCGGGGACGGGGATACAATGAGCAGTTCTTC.

Many counts were recorded for this clonotype. This sequence joins TRBV27 and TRBJ1-4; tentative D call: TRBD1 (6 bases). CDR3 length: 16 residues. The germline CDR1 and CDR2 sequences are MNHEY and SMNVEV (reference sequence). Trimming pared 6 bases from V and 7 bases from J, leaving 21 bases between. The CDR3 coding sequence is TGTGCCAGCAGACTCGGCGGGGGCAGGGAAGGTGAAAAACTGTTTTTT. As protein: CASRLGGGREGEKLFF.

V is TRBV9 and J is TRBJ2-2; D unclear. Germline V gene lookup returns CDR1 SGDLS and CDR2 YYNGEE. The CDR3 totals 16 residues. Trimming removed 0 bases at V and 4 bases at J, with 13 bases between. This chain's CDR3 is CASSVAPLVGTGELFF. The CDR3, as DNA: TGTGCCAGCAGCGTAGCTCCCCTCGTTGGCACCGGGGAGCTGTTTTTT.

The sample holds one count of this clonotype. The V call is TRBV5-5, the J call TRBJ2-2; 11 bases fit TRBD2. The CDR3 is 15 residues long. Per the germline V gene, CDR1 is SGHKS and CDR2 is YYEKEE (reference sequence). With 4 bases clipped from V and 6 bases from J, the junction kept 5 bases outside the gene matches. The CDR3 loop reads CASSGSGRAAGELFF. The CDR3 region has the DNA TGTGCCAGCAGCGGTAGCGGGAGGGCCGCCGGGGAGCTGTTTTTT.

The chain has TRBV7-2 and TRBJ1-3, with 8 positions matching TRBD1. Germline trimming cut 6 bases from V and 0 bases from J; bases unmatched to any gene: 16. Germline V gene data show CDR1 as SGHTA and CDR2 as FQGNSA. The CDR3 extends over 19 amino acids. CDR3 nucleotides: TGTGCCAGCAGGGGTACCGGGACAGGATTTTTCCTCTCTGGAAACACCATATATTTT. Its translation is CASRGTGTGFFLSGNTIYF. Full variable domain (missing parts from reference TRBV7-2 and TRBJ1-3): GAGVSQSPSNKVTEKGKDVELRCDPISGHTALYWYRQSLGQGLEFLIYFQGNSAPDKSGLPSDRFSAERTGGSVSTLTIQRTQQEDSAVYLCASRGTGTGFFLSGNTIYFGEGSWLTVV.

The rearrangement uses TRBV27 and TRBJ1-1; the D is unclear. V gave up 2 bases and J gave up 1 base, with 8 bases separating them. The CDR3 extends over 14 amino acids. Germline CDR1 is MNHEY and CDR2 is SMNVEV (reference sequence). The chain's CDR3 is CASSLGRWNTEAFF. The CDR3, as DNA: TGTGCCAGCAGTTTAGGGAGGTGGAACACTGAAGCTTTCTTT.

The rearrangement uses TRBV7-9 and TRBJ2-2; 16 positions match TRBD2. The CDR3 contains 18 residues. CDR1 and CDR2 (germline): SEHNR, FQNEAQ (reference sequence). V lost 4 bases, J lost 1 base, and 3 bases stayed unmatched. In DNA, the CDR3 is TGTGCCAGCAGCTCGGGACTAGCGGGAGGGCGGAACACCGGGGAGCTGTTTTTT. It encodes CASSSGLAGGRNTGELFF.

This clonotype was detected many times. The V call is TRBV28, the J call TRBJ2-4, with 9 bases aligning to TRBD2. Germline trimming cut 8 bases from V and 5 bases from J; bases unmatched to any gene: 10. CDR3 length: 15 amino acids. The germline V gene encodes CDR1 MDHEN and CDR2 SYDVKM. The CDR3 DNA follows: TGTGCCAGCGGAACCGGGACTAGCATTGAAAACATTCAGTACTTC. Its translation: CASGTGTSIENIQYF.

The V and J genes are TRBV5-1 and TRBJ2-5, with D perhaps being TRBD1 or TRBD2 (5 bases each). There are 13 residues in the CDR3. In germline, CDR1 is SGHRS, CDR2 YFSETQ. Trimming shortened V by 2 bases and J by 11 bases, and 16 bases separated the two germline ends. The CDR3 DNA follows: TGCGCCAGCAGCTTCCCCCGGGGCAATGAGCAGTACTTC. It codes for CASSFPRGNEQYF.